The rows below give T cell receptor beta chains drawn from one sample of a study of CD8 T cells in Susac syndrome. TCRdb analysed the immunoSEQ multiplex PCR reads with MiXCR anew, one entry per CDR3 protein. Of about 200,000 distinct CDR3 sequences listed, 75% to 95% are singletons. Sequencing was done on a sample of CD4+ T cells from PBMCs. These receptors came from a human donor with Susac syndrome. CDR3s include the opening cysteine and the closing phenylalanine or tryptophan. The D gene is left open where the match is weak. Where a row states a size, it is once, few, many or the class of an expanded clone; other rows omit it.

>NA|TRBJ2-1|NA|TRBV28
CASSIRDQKEFF
TGTGCCAGCAGTATTCGGGATCAAAAAGAGTTCTTC
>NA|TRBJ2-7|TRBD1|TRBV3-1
CASSQEPDRGLHEQYF
TGTGCCAGCAGCCAGGAACCGGACAGGGGGCTCCACGAGCAGTACTTC
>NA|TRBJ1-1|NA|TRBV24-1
CATTAGGRNTEAFF
TGTGCCACCACCGCTGGGGGCAGGAACACTGAAGCTTTCTTT
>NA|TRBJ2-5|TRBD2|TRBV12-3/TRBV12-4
CASSPRGFGSGGAFQETQYF
TGTGCCAGCAGTCCCCGCGGTTTTGGTAGCGGGGGGGCTTTCCAAGAGACCCAGTACTTC
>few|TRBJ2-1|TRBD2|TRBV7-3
CASSSRTSGGSYNEQFF
TGTGCCAGCAGCTCCAGGACTAGCGGGGGCTCCTACAATGAGCAGTTCTTC
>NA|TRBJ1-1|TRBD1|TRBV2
CASSTRDRGRAFF
TGTGCCAGCAGTACTCGAGACAGGGGGCGGGCTTTCTTT
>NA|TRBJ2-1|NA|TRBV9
CASSVEGTRGFSEQFF
TGTGCCAGCAGCGTAGAGGGAACCCGAGGGTTTAGTGAGCAGTTCTTC
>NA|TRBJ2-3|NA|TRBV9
CASSVRGLDTDTQYF
TGTGCCAGCAGCGTCAGGGGTCTAGACACAGATACGCAGTATTTT
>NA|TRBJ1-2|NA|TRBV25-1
CASSELTGEYGYTF
TGTGCCAGCAGTGAATTAACCGGTGAATATGGCTACACCTTC
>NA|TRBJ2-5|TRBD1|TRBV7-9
CASSGWTGGETQYF
TGTGCCAGCAGCGGTTGGACAGGAGGAGAGACCCAGTACTTC
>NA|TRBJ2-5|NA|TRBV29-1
CSVGGPKDRGETQYF
TGCAGCGTTGGGGGACCTAAGGACAGAGGGGAGACCCAGTACTTC
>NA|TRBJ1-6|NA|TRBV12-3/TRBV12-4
CASSSYNSPLHF
TGTGCCAGCAGTTCGTATAATTCACCCCTCCACTTT
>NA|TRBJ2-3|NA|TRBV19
CASSGGLSTDTQYF
TGTGCCAGCTCCGGGGGTCTTAGCACAGATACGCAGTATTTT
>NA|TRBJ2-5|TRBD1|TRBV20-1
CSARPHRGYQETQYF
TGCAGTGCTAGGCCACACAGGGGCTACCAAGAGACCCAGTACTTC
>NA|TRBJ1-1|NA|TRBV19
CASSASWNTEAFF
TGTGCCAGTAGTGCGTCCTGGAACACTGAAGCTTTCTTT
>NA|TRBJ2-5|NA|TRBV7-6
CASSRAVETQYF
TGTGCCAGCAGCCGGGCCGTAGAGACCCAGTACTTC
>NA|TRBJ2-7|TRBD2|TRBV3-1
CASSLLAGDHEQYF
TGTGCCAGCAGCCTACTAGCGGGAGACCACGAGCAGTACTTC
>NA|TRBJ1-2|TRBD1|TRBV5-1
CASSLQQGAGGYTF
TGCGCCAGCAGCTTACAACAGGGGGCAGGGGGCTACACCTTC
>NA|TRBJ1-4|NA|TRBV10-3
CAISPGGGTNEKLFF
TGTGCCATCAGTCCCGGGGGGGGGACGAATGAAAAACTGTTTTTT
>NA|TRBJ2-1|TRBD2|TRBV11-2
CASSSRTSGNNEQFF
TGTGCCAGCAGCTCGCGGACTAGCGGGAACAATGAGCAGTTCTTC
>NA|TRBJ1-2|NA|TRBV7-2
CASSPFAVNYGYTF
TGTGCCAGCAGCCCATTTGCGGTGAACTATGGCTACACCTTC
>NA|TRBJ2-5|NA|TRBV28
CASSLDSGETQYF
TGTGCCAGCTCGCTCGACTCAGGGGAGACCCAGTACTTC
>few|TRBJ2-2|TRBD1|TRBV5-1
CASSPRQGRASGELFF
TGCGCCAGCAGCCCTCGACAGGGTCGTGCTTCCGGGGAGCTGTTTTTT
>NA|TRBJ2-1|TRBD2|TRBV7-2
CASSFRTSGRNEQFF
TGTGCCAGCAGCTTCCGGACTAGCGGGAGGAATGAGCAGTTCTTC
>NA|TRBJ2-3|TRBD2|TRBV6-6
CASSIPRVGGTDTQYF
TGTGCCAGCAGTATACCGAGGGTGGGAGGGACAGATACGCAGTATTTT
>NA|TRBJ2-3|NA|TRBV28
CASNFRADTQYF
TGTGCCAGCAACTTCCGGGCAGATACGCAGTATTTT
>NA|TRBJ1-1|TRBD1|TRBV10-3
CAISDPRTGGAGTEAFF
TGTGCCATCAGTGACCCCCGGACAGGGGGCGCGGGCACTGAAGCTTTCTTT
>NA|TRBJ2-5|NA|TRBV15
CATSREKNQETQYF
TGTGCCACCAGCAGAGAGAAAAACCAAGAGACCCAGTACTTC
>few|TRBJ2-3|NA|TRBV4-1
CASSRLPGVTDTQYF
TGCGCCAGCAGCCGTCTTCCCGGGGTAACAGATACGCAGTATTTT
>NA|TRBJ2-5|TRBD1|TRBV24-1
CATSDSIPGQGAETQYF
TGTGCCACCAGTGATTCTATCCCCGGACAGGGGGCGGAGACCCAGTACTTC
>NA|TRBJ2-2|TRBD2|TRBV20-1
CSARDRSSGRRRTGELFF
TGCAGTGCTAGAGACCGCTCTAGCGGGAGACGAAGGACCGGGGAGCTGTTTTTT
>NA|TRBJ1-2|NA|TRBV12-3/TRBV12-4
CASSPPRGGRIRAYGYTF
TGTGCCAGCAGTCCGCCGCGGGGGGGCAGAATTCGAGCCTATGGCTACACCTTC
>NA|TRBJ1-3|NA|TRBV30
CAWSVKVTGNTIYF
TGTGCCTGGAGTGTCAAGGTTACCGGAAACACCATATATTTT
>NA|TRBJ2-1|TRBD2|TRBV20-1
CSAIGLAGYNEQFF
TGCAGTGCTATTGGACTAGCGGGCTACAATGAGCAGTTCTTC
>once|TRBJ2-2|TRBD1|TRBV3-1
CASSQDTGVTGELFF
TGTGCCAGCAGCCAAGATACAGGGGTCACCGGGGAGCTGTTTTTT
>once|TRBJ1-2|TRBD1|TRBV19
CASSTPRTGRGTFLGYTF
TGTGCCAGTAGTACCCCCAGGACAGGGCGGGGGACCTTCCTTGGCTACACCTTC
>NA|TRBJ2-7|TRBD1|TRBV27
CASSETGGSREYF
TGTGCCAGCAGCGAGACAGGGGGCAGCCGGGAGTACTTC
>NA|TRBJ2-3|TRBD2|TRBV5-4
CASSPGGTSGGSTDTQYF
TGTGCCAGCAGCCCCGGGGGGACTTCGGGGGGTAGCACAGATACGCAGTATTTT
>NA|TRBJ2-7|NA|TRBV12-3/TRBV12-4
CASSPMAGGGYEQYF
TGTGCCAGCAGTCCCATGGCAGGGGGAGGCTACGAGCAGTACTTC